What follows describes a single T cell receptor beta chain. This sample was taken from a study of T cells in localized non-small cell lung cancer. Sequencing was performed with immunoSEQ multiplex PCR; in TCRdb, only in-frame clones are kept and a portion is missing. The sample lists approximately 30,000 clones, about 88% occurring once. Germline lookup yields CDR1 SGHKS and CDR2 YYEKEE (reference sequence). V lost 1 base, J lost 5 bases, and 7 bases stayed unmatched. The CDR3 runs to 16 residues. This clonotype was obtained from a woman aged 35 to 75 with stage I lung adenocarcinoma. Sequences were derived from peripheral blood, sampled before any cancer treatment. The rearrangement links TRBV5-5 to TRBJ2-2, with 8 bases lining up with TRBD2. CDR3 region: CASSLSGGSGTGELFF. CDR3 bases: TGTGCCAGCAGCTTGAGCGGGGGATCGGGGACCGGGGAGCTGTTTTTT.